Below are 24 T cell receptor beta chains sequenced from a single sample in a study of CD8 T cells in ankylosing spondylitis. TCRdb reanalysed the 5' RACE reads using MiXCR and keeps one entry per CDR3 protein. The sample includes more than 300,000 distinct CDR3 sequences, 11% seen only once; the top ten take roughly 9%. Sample: blood, either unsorted or a sorted T cell fraction (not recorded which). All receptors come from a female donor with ankylosing spondylitis or in good health (not recorded which).

This clonotype has only a few counts. The CDR3 nucleotides are TGTGCCAGCAGTCCCAACGGAGCAGAGACCCAGTACTTC. It specifies CASSPNGAETQYF. V and J are TRBV12-3 or TRBV12-4 and TRBJ2-5, with no clear D. The CDR3 has 13 amino acids. V lost 5 bases and J 4 bases, leaving 11 bases between the germline ends.

As for this clonotype: It may be a read error: a sequence one base away is much more abundant. V is TRBV7-8 and J is TRBJ1-1, with D maybe TRBD1 (5 bases). The CDR3 is 14 residues long. V was clipped by 5 bases and J by 5 bases, with 15 bases between them. Germline V gene data show CDR1 as SGHVS and CDR2 as FQNEAQ. CDR3 region: CASSPKEGSTEAFF. DNA of the CDR3: TGTGCCAGCAGCCCCAAGGAGGGGAGTACTGAAGCTTTCTTT.

Ten or more counts support this clonotype. The rearrangement uses TRBV6-5 and TRBJ2-7, with D unclear. CDR3 length equals 14 residues. V dropped 2 bases and J dropped 4 bases, with 12 bases sitting between them. Germline V gene data show CDR1 as MNHEY and CDR2 as SVGAGI. The CDR3 DNA sequence: TGTGCCAGCAGTTACAACCCGTATGGGTACGAGCAGTACTTC. This codes for CASSYNPYGYEQYF.

This clonotype was detected ten times or more. The chain has TRBV20-1 and TRBJ2-7, with 10 bases matching TRBD1. The CDR3 contains 15 residues. Germline V gene lookup returns CDR1 DFQATT and CDR2 SNEGSKA (reference sequence). V lost 6 bases and J lost 3; bases outside the gene matches: 11. The chain's CDR3 is CSAQNPGQGFYEQYF. DNA of the CDR3: TGCAGTGCCCAGAATCCGGGACAGGGGTTCTACGAGCAGTACTTC.

This clonotype was seen only a few times. The genes are TRBV7-2 and TRBJ2-5, with 8 nucleotides matching TRBD1. The CDR3 runs 17 residues. V lost 4 bases to trimming and J lost 4 bases; unmatched junction nucleotides: 14. Germline CDR1 is SGHTA and CDR2 is FQGNSA. The CDR3 DNA follows: TGTGCCAGCAGCTCCTCCTCTTTCAGGGGGCTTCGAGAGACCCAGTACTTC. It is translated as CASSSSSFRGLRETQYF.

This clonotype was recorded at least ten times. The chain joins TRBV7-2 to TRBJ1-6, with D tentatively TRBD1 (6 bases). The V end lost 5 bases, the J end lost 2 bases, and 16 bases lay between the germline ends. Germline CDR1 SGHTA, CDR2 FQGNSA. There are 17 residues in the CDR3. CDR3 amino acids: CASSVTGLIAYNSPLHF. The CDR3 bases are TGTGCCAGCAGCGTGACAGGCCTAATAGCCTATAATTCACCCCTCCACTTT.

This clonotype has a handful of counts. This chain links TRBV20-1 with TRBJ1-6, with TRBD1 matching 8 bases. The germline V gene has CDR1 DFQATT and CDR2 SNEGSKA (reference sequence). The V gene end was trimmed by 3 bases and the J gene end by 7 bases; junction bases not matched to a gene: 8. The CDR3 totals 15 residues. This CDR3 reads CSARLGQGANSPLHF. CDR3 DNA sequence: TGCAGTGCTAGGCTCGGACAGGGAGCAAATTCACCCCTCCACTTT.

This sequence joins TRBV7-2 and TRBJ2-2; D unclear. CDR1 and CDR2 (germline): SGHTA, FQGNSA. The CDR3 has 16 amino acids. The V gene lost 3 bases and the J gene lost 6 bases, with 17 bases spanning the gap. The CDR3 sequence: CASSFTIGRVPGELFF. Written as DNA, the CDR3 is TGTGCCAGCAGCTTCACGATCGGCCGAGTTCCCGGGGAGCTGTTTTTT.

This clonotype has just a few counts. This chain links TRBV20-1 with TRBJ1-5; D possibly corresponds to TRBD1 (5 bases). The germline V gene has CDR1 DFQATT and CDR2 SNEGSKA (reference sequence). With 5 bases removed from V and 2 bases from J, the gap between germline ends came to 16 bases. This CDR3 is 15 amino acids long. CDR3 protein: CSAANSGPGNQPQHF. The CDR3 DNA follows: TGCAGTGCTGCAAATTCAGGGCCTGGCAATCAGCCCCAGCATTTT.

This clonotype was found a few times. This rearrangement joins TRBV28 to TRBJ2-5; the D gene is possibly TRBD2 (5 bases). V lost 1 base and J lost 4, with 13 bases in between. This CDR3 region has 15 residues. Germline CDR1 is MDHEN and CDR2 is SYDVKM. CDR3 in amino acids: CASSLLPAAGETQYF. CDR3 DNA: TGTGCCAGCAGTTTATTACCCGCGGCGGGAGAGACCCAGTACTTC.

This clonotype has more than one count but fewer than ten. A read error may be the cause here, since a much bigger clone is one base away. The rearrangement uses TRBV6-2 or TRBV6-3 and TRBJ1-2, with D hard to call. CDR1 and CDR2 (germline): MNHEY, SVGEGT. This CDR3 has 12 residues. As DNA, the CDR3 is TGTGCCAGCAGTTACTCGGCTCATGGCTACCCCTTC. Amino acids: CASSYSAHGYPF.

This clonotype showed up many times. This chain uses TRBV12-3 or TRBV12-4 with TRBJ2-2, with D perhaps TRBD2 (5 bases). V lost 3 bases to trimming and J lost 6 bases, with 14 bases between them. This CDR3 is 15 amino acids long. The CDR3 loop is CASSLGSNSPGELFF. Here the CDR3 DNA reads TGTGCCAGCAGTTTGGGGAGTAATAGTCCCGGGGAGCTGTTTTTT.

This clonotype was seen at least ten times. The chain has TRBV29-1 and TRBJ2-1; D not resolved. The germline V gene encodes CDR1 SQVTM and CDR2 ANQGSEA. The CDR3 extends over 11 amino acids. V gave up 3 bases and J gave up 9 bases, with 9 bases separating them. The CDR3 DNA reads TGCAGCGTTGATACTGTGGGTGAGCAGTTCTTC. Encoded protein: CSVDTVGEQFF.

This clonotype was recorded many times. The chain joins TRBV6-1 to TRBJ1-5, with a tentative D call TRBD1 (5 bases). This CDR3 region has 15 residues. Germline CDR1 MNHNS, CDR2 SASEGT. Trimming removed 0 bases at V and 7 bases at J, with 13 bases between. DNA for the CDR3: TGTGCCAGCAGTGAAGCGGAAGGGGATGTACAGCCCCAGCATTTT. The encoded protein is CASSEAEGDVQPQHF.

This clonotype was observed at least ten times. The chain couples TRBV10-3 to TRBJ2-7; D is ambiguous. Trimming removed 10 bases from V and 0 bases from J, with 10 bases in between. There are 12 residues in the CDR3. Germline V gives CDR1 ENHRY, CDR2 SYGVKD. CDR3 in DNA: TGTGCCACTTCGATGAGCTCCTACGAGCAGTACTTC. Translated, it gives CATSMSSYEQYF.

Only a few counts were recorded for this clonotype. This chain joins TRBV28 and TRBJ2-3; no firm D call. The germline gives CDR1 MDHEN, CDR2 SYDVKM. The CDR3 length is 13 residues. Trimming cost V 4 bases and J 2 bases, with 7 bases left between them. CDR3 nucleotides: TGTGCCAGCAGTTACCCGCTCACAGATACGCAGTATTTT. Translated, it gives CASSYPLTDTQYF.

This clonotype has at least ten counts. The chain has TRBV20-1 and TRBJ2-5; D gene ambiguous. The germline gives CDR1 DFQATT, CDR2 SNEGSKA (reference sequence). The CDR3 is made up of 11 amino acids. The ends were cut back, 1 base at V and 13 bases at J, with 13 bases in the middle. The CDR3: CSARVRDPVYF. DNA for the CDR3: TGCAGTGCTAGAGTAAGAGACCCAGTGTACTTC.

J is TRBJ1-5 and V is TRBV5-1; D is perhaps TRBD1 (5 bases). Germline CDR1 is SGHRS and CDR2 is YFSETQ. CDR3 length equals 15 residues. Trimming left V 4 bases short and J 4 bases short, with 15 bases between. The CDR3 DNA is TGCGCCAGCAGCGCGGAAGGAGGGGTGAATCAGCCCCAGCATTTT. This translates into CASSAEGGVNQPQHF.

This clonotype occurred many times. The V and J genes are TRBV20-1 and TRBJ2-7; TRBD2 matches at 9 bases. The CDR3 is 15 amino acids. The V segment lost 0 bases and the J segment 0 bases; nucleotides outside the gene matches: 3. Germline V gene data show CDR1 as DFQATT and CDR2 as SNEGSKA (reference sequence). CDR3: CSARDGTSHSYEQYF. The CDR3 DNA reads TGCAGTGCTAGAGATGGGACTAGCCACTCCTACGAGCAGTACTTC.

This clonotype was observed many times. This sequence joins TRBV5-1 and TRBJ1-1; TRBD1 matches at 11 bases. The CDR3 covers 15 residues. The ends lost 0 bases at V and 6 bases at J; junction bases unmatched: 4. Germline V gene lookup returns CDR1 SGHRS and CDR2 YFSETQ. The CDR3 sequence is CASSLGGQGGPEAFF. The CDR3 DNA is TGCGCCAGCAGCTTGGGGGGACAGGGGGGTCCTGAAGCTTTCTTT.

This clonotype was seen at least ten times. The chain's CDR3 is CASSSPLAKSSSYEQYF. Here the CDR3 DNA reads TGTGCCAGCAGCTCCCCACTAGCGAAGTCGAGCTCCTACGAGCAGTACTTC. This chain joins TRBV7-9 and TRBJ2-7; 7 bases are a match to TRBD2. The germline V gene has CDR1 SEHNR and CDR2 FQNEAQ (reference sequence). This CDR3 region has 17 residues. J lost 0 bases, V lost 4 bases, and 12 bases had no gene match.

This clonotype has ten or more counts. This chain links TRBV20-1 with TRBJ1-1; D unresolved. V lost 0 bases and J lost 6, with 5 bases in between. Germline V lookup: CDR1 DFQATT, CDR2 SNEGSKA (reference sequence). This CDR3 spans 11 amino acids. As DNA, the CDR3 is TGCAGTGCTAGAGAACCATCTGAAGCTTTCTTT. It encodes CSAREPSEAFF.

There are many counts of this clonotype. The CDR3 region has the DNA TGTGCCATCAGTCGCGGGCAAGAGACCCAGTACTTC. This codes for CAISRGQETQYF. The chain links TRBV10-3 to TRBJ2-5, with a tentative D call TRBD2 (5 bases). V was clipped by 5 bases and J by 2 bases, with 6 bases between them. The CDR3 totals 12 residues. Germline lookup yields CDR1 ENHRY and CDR2 SYGVKD.

The gene calls are TRBV5-1 and TRBJ1-1, with TRBD1 as a possible D gene (5 bases). From germline, CDR1 is SGHRS and CDR2 YFSETQ. Trimming stripped 4 bases from V and 7 bases from J, with 20 bases between. The CDR3 is made up of 15 amino acids. CDR3 sequence: CASSLGQGLWNEAFF. Here the CDR3 DNA reads TGCGCCAGCAGCCTGGGCCAGGGATTGTGGAATGAAGCTTTCTTT.